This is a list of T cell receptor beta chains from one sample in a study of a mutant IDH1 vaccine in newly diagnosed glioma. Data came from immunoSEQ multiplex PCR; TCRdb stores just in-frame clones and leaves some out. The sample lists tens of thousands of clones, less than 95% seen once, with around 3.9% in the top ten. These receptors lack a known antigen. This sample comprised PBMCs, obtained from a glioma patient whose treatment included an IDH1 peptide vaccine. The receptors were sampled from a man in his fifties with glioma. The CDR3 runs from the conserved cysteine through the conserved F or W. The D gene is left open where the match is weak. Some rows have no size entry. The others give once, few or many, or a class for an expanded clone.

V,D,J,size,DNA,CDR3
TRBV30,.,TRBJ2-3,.,TGTGCCTGGACCAAACTAGCAGATACGCAGTATTTT,CAWTKLADTQYF
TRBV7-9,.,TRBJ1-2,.,TGTGCCAGCAGCTTACTAAGTGGGACGAAGGTGGGAAATGGCTACACCTTC,CASSLLSGTKVGNGYTF
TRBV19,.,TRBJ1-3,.,TGTGCCAGTAGTATCACTGGAAACACCATATATTTT,CASSITGNTIYF
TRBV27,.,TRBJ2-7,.,TGTGCCAGCAGTTGGTATCCGGGTCCCGACTACGAGCAGTACTTC,CASSWYPGPDYEQYF
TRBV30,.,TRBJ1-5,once,TGTGCCTGGAGTGTAGGGGGGGTTTTACAGCCCCAGCATTTT,CAWSVGGVLQPQHF
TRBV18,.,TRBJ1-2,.,TGTGCCAGCTCACCAGGGACGGGACTATACTATGGCTACACCTTC,CASSPGTGLYYGYTF
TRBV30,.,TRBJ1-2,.,TGTGCCTGGAGTGTACCCGGGGCCACCTATGGCTACACCTTC,CAWSVPGATYGYTF
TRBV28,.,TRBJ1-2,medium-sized,TGTGCCAGCAGTTTATTCGGGGGCTATGGCTACACCTTC,CASSLFGGYGYTF
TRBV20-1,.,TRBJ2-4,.,TGCAGTGCTAGAGATGGGGTAGCAGGGGACTTC,CSARDGVAGDF
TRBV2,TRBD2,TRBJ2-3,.,TGTGCCAGCAGCCCCGGGACTAGCGGGAGAGATACGCAGTATTTT,CASSPGTSGRDTQYF
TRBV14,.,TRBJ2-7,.,TGTGCCAGCAGCCAAGCGGACCCCTCCTACGAGCAGTACTTC,CASSQADPSYEQYF
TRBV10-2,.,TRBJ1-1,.,TGCGCCAGCAGGGGGGACGTTGAAGCTTTCTTT,CASRGDVEAFF
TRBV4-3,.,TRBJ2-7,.,TGCGCCAGCAGCCAAGAAACGGGACATTCGGTCTACTTC,CASSQETGHSVYF
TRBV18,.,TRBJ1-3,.,TGTGCCAGCTCACCATCCGACACCATATATTTT,CASSPSDTIYF
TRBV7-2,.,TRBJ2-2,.,TGTGCCAGCAGCTTAAAAAGTTTCGGGGGTTTGGCCGGGGAGCTGTTTTTT,CASSLKSFGGLAGELFF
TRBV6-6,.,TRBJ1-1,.,TGTGCCAGCAGTTCACCGACAGGTTCGGTGGCTGAAGCTTTCTTT,CASSSPTGSVAEAFF
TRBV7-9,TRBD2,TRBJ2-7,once,TGTGCCAGCAGCTGGGGACTAGCGGAGCCCACCTACGAGCAGTACTTC,CASSWGLAEPTYEQYF